Listed below are T cell receptor beta chains from one sample, sequenced in a study of blood T cells in healthy people across ages. TCRdb redid the calling of the 5' RACE reads with MiXCR, one entry per CDR3 protein. The sample contains about 640,000 distinct CDR3 sequences, 58% of which appear only once. Sequencing used blood. The receptor set was obtained from a man aged 55 to 69 in good health. Each CDR3 is given with its conserved first and last residue. A D gene is named only where the DNA matches it firmly. Only part of the rows carry a size: once, few, many, or a class if the clone is expanded.

>NA|NA|TRBV3-1|TRBJ2-1
CASSQNRNEQFF
TGTGCCAGCAGCCAGAATCGTAATGAGCAGTTCTTC
>NA|NA|TRBV29-1|TRBJ2-2
CSGGRGAGELFF
TGCAGCGGGGGACGAGGCGCCGGGGAGCTGTTTTTT
>TRBD2|NA|TRBV20-1|TRBJ2-1
CSAAIAGGREQFF
TGCAGTGCAGCGATAGCGGGGGGGCGGGAGCAGTTCTTC
>TRBD1|many|TRBV20-1|TRBJ2-6
CSALGTGASLSGANVLTF
TGCAGTGCTCTAGGGACAGGGGCCTCTCTCTCTGGGGCCAACGTCCTGACTTTC
>NA|many|TRBV24-1|TRBJ2-4
CATSDLSIQYF
TGTGCCACCAGTGATTTGAGCATTCAGTACTTC
>TRBD1|few|TRBV6-2/TRBV6-3|TRBJ1-2
CASRRQGFGYTF
TGTGCCAGCCGGCGACAGGGGTTTGGCTACACCTTC
>TRBD1|NA|TRBV6-5|TRBJ1-6
CASRPTGANSPLHF
TGTGCCAGCAGGCCGACAGGGGCTAATTCACCCCTCCACTTT
>NA|NA|TRBV7-9|TRBJ2-7
CASSPDYMGYEQYF
TGTGCCAGCAGCCCGGATTACATGGGGTACGAGCAGTACTTC
>TRBD2|NA|TRBV10-3|TRBJ2-1
CAISESKGGGNYNEQFF
TGTGCCATCAGTGAGTCTAAGGGCGGGGGGAACTACAATGAGCAGTTCTTC
>NA|many|TRBV4-1|TRBJ1-2
CASSREGTLDGYTF
TGCGCCAGCAGCCGAGAAGGGACATTGGATGGCTACACCTTC
>TRBD1|few|TRBV5-1|TRBJ2-5
CASSLAGTGPQETQYF
TGCGCCAGCAGCTTAGCCGGGACAGGGCCCCAAGAGACCCAGTACTTC
>TRBD2|NA|TRBV24-1|TRBJ2-3
CATSDGAGGTETQYF
TGTGCCACCAGTGATGGAGCGGGGGGCACAGAGACGCAGTATTTT
>NA|NA|TRBV6-5|TRBJ1-1
CALPAAQQNTEAFF
TGTGCCCTGCCGGCGGCACAGCAGAACACTGAAGCTTTCTTT
>NA|NA|TRBV20-1|TRBJ2-7
CSARDPGRGKAYEQYF
TGCAGTGCTAGAGATCCAGGCAGAGGGAAAGCCTACGAGCAGTACTTC
>NA|NA|TRBV6-2/TRBV6-3|TRBJ1-1
CASRPMGLSGTEAFF
TGTGCCAGCAGACCCATGGGGCTTTCGGGCACTGAAGCTTTCTTT
>NA|NA|TRBV20-1|TRBJ1-6
CSAPREASYNSPLHF
TGCAGTGCACCGCGGGAGGCGTCCTATAATTCACCCCTCCACTTT
>NA|NA|TRBV2|TRBJ1-2
CASRESNYGYTF
TGTGCCAGCAGGGAATCTAACTATGGCTACACCTTC
>TRBD2|NA|TRBV20-1|TRBJ2-5
CSARDNLSGGKTQYF
TGCAGTGCTAGAGATAATCTTAGCGGGGGGAAGACCCAGTACTTC
>NA|NA|TRBV29-1|TRBJ2-1
CSVDRSADNEQFF
TGCAGCGTTGATCGTTCGGCCGACAATGAGCAGTTCTTC
>NA|few|TRBV10-3|TRBJ2-6
CAIKIGGDSGANVLTF
TGTGCCATCAAGATCGGGGGTGACTCTGGGGCCAACGTCCTGACTTTC
>TRBD2|few|TRBV5-5|TRBJ2-1
CASTTGTRYNEQFF
TGTGCCAGCACCACCGGGACTAGGTACAATGAGCAGTTCTTC
>TRBD2|NA|TRBV4-1|TRBJ2-7
CASSRGDYSYGQYF
TGCGCCAGCAGCCGAGGGGACTACTCCTACGGGCAGTACTTC
>TRBD1|NA|TRBV6-6|TRBJ1-2
CASSPGGYYGCTF
TGTGCCAGCAGCCCAGGGGGCTACTATGGCTGCACCTTC
>TRBD1|NA|TRBV7-7|TRBJ2-4
CASSADRMWNIQYF
TGTGCCAGCAGCGCGGACAGGATGTGGAACATTCAGTACTTC
>NA|NA|TRBV27|TRBJ2-5
CASSRRDLGETQYF
TGTGCCAGCAGTCGCCGGGACCTTGGGGAGACCCAGTACTTC
>TRBD1|NA|TRBV15|TRBJ2-2
CATSRDRQGTGELFF
TGTGCCACCAGCAGAGACCGACAGGGGACCGGGGAGCTGTTTTTT
>NA|NA|TRBV6-1|TRBJ2-7
CAIAATGYEQYF
TGTGCCATCGCCGCAACGGGCTACGAGCAGTACTTC
>NA|NA|TRBV10-2|TRBJ2-3
CASGTTGDTQYF
TGCGCCAGCGGCACCACAGGAGATACGCAGTATTTT
>NA|NA|TRBV2|TRBJ1-3
CASSEVQDGNTIYF
TGTGCCAGCAGTGAAGTCCAGGATGGAAACACCATATATTTT
>NA|NA|TRBV2|TRBJ2-1
CASRGRGANIYNEQFF
TGTGCCAGCAGGGGGAGGGGGGCGAATATCTACAATGAGCAGTTCTTC
>NA|NA|TRBV6-6|TRBJ2-7
CASSYPGWYEQYF
TGTGCCAGCAGTTATCCGGGCTGGTACGAGCAGTACTTC
>TRBD1|NA|TRBV2|TRBJ2-5
CASGLQGEETQYF
TGTGCCAGCGGGCTACAGGGGGAAGAGACCCAGTACTTC
>NA|NA|TRBV9|TRBJ2-7
CASSDFGTAPMGEQYF
TGTGCCAGCAGCGACTTCGGGACGGCGCCTATGGGGGAGCAGTACTTC
>NA|NA|TRBV20-1|TRBJ1-1
CSARVSQDTEAFF
TGCAGTGCTAGAGTCTCACAGGACACTGAAGCTTTCTTT
>NA|once|TRBV7-9|TRBJ1-2
CASSPQAGIYGYTF
TGTGCCAGCAGCCCTCAGGCAGGCATTTATGGCTACACCTTC
>TRBD1|NA|TRBV28|TRBJ2-5
CASSRPDREKTQYF
TGTGCCAGCAGTCGGCCTGACAGGGAGAAGACCCAGTACTTC
>TRBD1|NA|TRBV20-1|TRBJ2-2
CSARPPDRETGELFF
TGCAGTGCTAGACCCCCGGACAGGGAAACCGGGGAGCTGTTTTTT
>TRBD1|NA|TRBV12-3/TRBV12-4|TRBJ1-1
CASSPTGAFEAFF
TGTGCCAGCAGCCCGACAGGGGCATTCGAAGCTTTCTTT
>NA|NA|TRBV9|TRBJ1-2
CASSPGAQGDYGYTF
TGTGCCAGCAGCCCGGGCGCACAGGGAGATTATGGCTACACCTTC
>NA|NA|TRBV4-2|TRBJ1-4
CASSQDPGRLNEKLFF
TGTGCCAGCAGCCAAGATCCAGGCAGGCTCAATGAAAAACTGTTTTTT
>NA|NA|TRBV5-1|TRBJ2-3
CASSEEGSHTDTQYF
TGCGCCAGCAGCGAAGAGGGCAGCCACACAGATACGCAGTATTTT
>NA|NA|TRBV2|TRBJ2-3
CASSESHAGRTDTQYF
TGTGCCAGCAGCGAAAGTCACGCGGGGCGCACAGATACGCAGTATTTT
>NA|NA|TRBV4-1|TRBJ2-3
CASSQEGRFKTDTQYF
TGCGCCAGCAGCCAAGAAGGGCGATTTAAGACAGATACGCAGTATTTT
>NA|NA|TRBV20-1|TRBJ2-1
CSASDTNYNEQFF
TGCAGTGCTAGCGACACCAACTACAATGAGCAGTTCTTC
>NA|once|TRBV2|TRBJ1-6
CASRVSGLDNSPLHF
TGTGCCAGCAGAGTCTCAGGCTTAGATAATTCACCCCTCCACTTT
>TRBD1|few|TRBV20-1|TRBJ2-2
CSANANRGGTGELFF
TGCAGTGCTAACGCGAACAGGGGCGGCACCGGGGAGCTGTTTTTT
>NA|NA|TRBV24-1|TRBJ2-1
CATSSTENEQFF
TGTGCCACCAGTTCGACGGAAAATGAGCAGTTCTTC
>NA|few|TRBV10-3|TRBJ1-2
CAISESTGYGYTF
TGTGCCATCAGTGAGTCGACGGGTTATGGCTACACCTTC
>NA|once|TRBV27|TRBJ2-7
CASSRGLTRHLYEQYF
TGTGCCAGCAGCCGAGGCCTTACTCGACACCTGTACGAGCAGTACTTC
>NA|NA|TRBV29-1|TRBJ1-1
CSVATVRANTEAFF
TGCAGCGTTGCCACCGTCAGGGCGAACACTGAAGCTTTCTTT
>NA|NA|TRBV12-3/TRBV12-4|TRBJ2-7
CASSYDGTRNEQYF
TGTGCCAGCAGTTACGACGGTACTAGGAACGAGCAGTACTTC
>NA|NA|TRBV7-9|TRBJ2-5
CASSLAVTETQYF
TGTGCCAGCAGCTTAGCAGTGACAGAGACCCAGTACTTC
>TRBD1|NA|TRBV4-2|TRBJ2-7
CASSHTTQGAGYNEQYF
TGTGCCAGCAGCCACACTACACAGGGGGCAGGGTACAATGAGCAGTACTTC
>NA|NA|TRBV5-1|TRBJ2-3
CASRPGAGTQYF
TGCGCCAGCCGACCTGGGGCAGGTACGCAGTATTTT